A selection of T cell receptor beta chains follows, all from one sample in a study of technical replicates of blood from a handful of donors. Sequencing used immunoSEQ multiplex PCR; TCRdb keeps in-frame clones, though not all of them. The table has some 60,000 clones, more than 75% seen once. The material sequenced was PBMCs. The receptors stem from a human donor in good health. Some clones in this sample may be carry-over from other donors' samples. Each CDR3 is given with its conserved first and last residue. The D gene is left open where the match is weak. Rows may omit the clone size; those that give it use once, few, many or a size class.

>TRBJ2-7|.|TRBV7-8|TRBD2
TGTGCCAGCAGCTACCGTAGCGGGGGTATTGACGAGCAGTACTTC
CASSYRSGGIDEQYF
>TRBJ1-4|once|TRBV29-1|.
TGCAGCGCGGAACAGGGAAAACTGTTTTTT
CSAEQGKLFF
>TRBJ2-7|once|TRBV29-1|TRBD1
TGCAGCGTCCAGAAACAGGGGGCCCTGTCGTACGAGCAGTACTTC
CSVQKQGALSYEQYF
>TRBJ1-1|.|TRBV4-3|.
TGCGCCAGCAGCCAAGATAAGCAGGGAAAGAACACTGAAGCTTTCTTT
CASSQDKQGKNTEAFF
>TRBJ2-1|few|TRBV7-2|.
TGTGCCAGCAGCTTAAGTCTGGAGGGACCTTATGAGCAGTTCTTC
CASSLSLEGPYEQFF
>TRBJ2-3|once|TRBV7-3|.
TGTGCCAGCAGCTTAACGCGGGACACAGATACGCAGTATTTT
CASSLTRDTDTQYF
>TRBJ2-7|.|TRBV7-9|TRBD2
TGTGCCAGCAGCTCCGCTAGCGGCTATACCTACGAGCAGTACTTC
CASSSASGYTYEQYF
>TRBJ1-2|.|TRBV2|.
TGTGCCAGCAGTGAAGGTAACTCGGGTGGCTACACCTTC
CASSEGNSGGYTF
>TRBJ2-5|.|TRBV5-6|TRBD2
TGTGCCAGCAGCTCGATATCGGGAACGGGACTAGCGGGGTTGGAGACCCAGTACTTC
CASSSISGTGLAGLETQYF
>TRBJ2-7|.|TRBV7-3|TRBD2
TGTGCCACAGGGGGACTAGCGGGGGAGATCTCCTACGAGCAGTACTTC
CATGGLAGEISYEQYF
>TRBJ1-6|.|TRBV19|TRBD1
TGTGCCAGTTCAAAGCCGGACAGGAATAATTCACCCCTCCACTTT
CASSKPDRNNSPLHF